Listed here are 16 T cell receptor beta chains from one sample, sequenced in a study of blood T cells in healthy people across ages. Sample-barcoded 5' priming and a J-beta primer mix drove a second PCR of roughly 7 to 11 cycles. TCRdb re-called the 5' RACE reads through MiXCR, storing one row per CDR3 protein. The data contain approximately 810,000 distinct CDR3 sequences, 36% of them seen just once; the ten biggest clones take up approximately 12%. Sequencing input: blood. These receptors originate from a young man in good health.

The chain has TRBV7-2 and TRBJ2-3, with D perhaps assigned TRBD1 or TRBD2 (5 bases each). CDR3 length: 15 residues. The germline V and J ends were trimmed by 3 bases and 5 bases, with 15 bases remaining between them. Germline V gives CDR1 SGHTA, CDR2 FQGNSA. The CDR3 spells CASSFRGGHGDTQYF. Here the CDR3 DNA reads TGTGCCAGCAGCTTTCGGGGCGGTCATGGAGATACGCAGTATTTT.

The table lists this clonotype with a few counts. The chain couples TRBV2 to TRBJ2-1; tentative D call: TRBD1 (5 bases). With 7 bases removed from V and 9 bases from J, the gap between germline ends came to 25 bases. The CDR3 is 16 amino acids. The germline V gene encodes CDR1 SNHLY and CDR2 FYNNEI. CDR3 in amino acids: CASTMGRAHQLGEQFF. As DNA, the CDR3 is TGTGCCAGCACCATGGGCAGGGCCCATCAGTTGGGTGAGCAGTTCTTC.

Points on this clonotype: A much larger clone lies one base from this, so it may be a read error. The V call is TRBV5-5, the J call TRBJ2-3; D is tentatively TRBD1 or TRBD2 (6 bases each). This CDR3 has 17 residues. Deletions cut 0 bases from V and 2 bases from J, with 16 bases between. Germline V gene sequence: CDR1 SGHKS, CDR2 YYEKEE (reference sequence). In nucleotides, the CDR3 is TGTGCCAGCAGCTTGGCCTGGAACGGGGGACACACAGATACGCAGTATTTT. Its translation: CASSLAWNGGHTDTQYF.

This clonotype occurred a few times. V is TRBV20-1 and J is TRBJ1-1; no clear D gene. Germline V CDR1 and CDR2: DFQATT, SNEGSKA (reference sequence). V was shortened by 5 bases and J by 0 bases, with 10 bases between the two germline ends. The CDR3 extends over 13 amino acids. The CDR3: CSALSTMNTEAFF. The CDR3 coding sequence is TGCAGTGCTCTGTCCACCATGAACACTGAAGCTTTCTTT.

This clonotype came up a few times. The gene calls are TRBV18 and TRBJ1-1; D gene uncertain. The V gene lost 1 base and the J gene lost 1 base, with 13 bases spanning the gap. The CDR3 is 16 amino acids. Germline CDR1 and CDR2: KGHSH and LQKENI. Here the CDR3 reads CASSPLPQEANTEAFF. The CDR3 DNA sequence: TGTGCCAGCTCACCACTGCCTCAGGAGGCGAACACTGAAGCTTTCTTT. Based on the CDR3 plus reference TRBV18 and TRBJ1-1, the full variable domain is NAGVMQNPRHLVRRRGQEARLRCSPMKGHSHVYWYRQLPEEGLKFMVYLQKENIIDESGMPKERFSAEFPKEGPSILRIQQVVRGDSAAYFCASSPLPQEANTEAFFGQGTRLTVV.

This chain joins TRBV29-1 and TRBJ1-5; D is ambiguous. Trimming removed 4 bases at V and 2 bases at J, with 6 bases between. Germline values: CDR1 SQVTM, CDR2 ANQGSEA. The CDR3 is 12 residues long. CDR3 sequence: CSVGFGNQPQHF. The CDR3 nucleotides are TGCAGCGTTGGATTCGGCAATCAGCCCCAGCATTTT.

The chain links TRBV10-3 to TRBJ1-1; D ambiguous. Trimming cost V 7 bases and J 10 bases, with 25 bases left between them. The CDR3 has 15 amino acids. Germline CDR1 is ENHRY and CDR2 is SYGVKD. CDR3 sequence: CAINPRSGPQLGAFF. The CDR3 region has the DNA TGTGCCATCAACCCCAGGTCGGGCCCTCAACTGGGAGCTTTCTTT.

This clonotype was seen a handful of times. The gene calls are TRBV10-3 and TRBJ1-2; a weak D match, TRBD1 (6 bases). Trimming cost V 2 bases and J 8 bases, with 21 bases left between them. CDR1 is ENHRY and CDR2 is SYGVKD in the germline V gene. The CDR3 sequence is 16 residues long. The CDR3 region is CAISERPDRDIWGYTF. Here the CDR3 DNA reads TGTGCCATCAGTGAGCGTCCCGACCGGGACATTTGGGGCTACACCTTC.

This clonotype was counted a few times. The chain carries TRBV12-3 or TRBV12-4 and TRBJ2-5, with D possibly matching TRBD1 (6 bases). V lost 3 bases, J lost 3 bases, and 17 bases lay in between. The CDR3 runs to 16 residues. The CDR3 DNA sequence: TGTGCCAGCAGTTTTGGGGATGGGGGACACGAAGAGACCCAGTACTTC. Protein sequence: CASSFGDGGHEETQYF.

V is TRBV5-1 and J is TRBJ2-1; 9 nucleotides match TRBD1. The DNA matches TRBJ2-7 better at its end, which makes the J call doubtful. Germline V gives CDR1 SGHRS, CDR2 YFSETQ. The CDR3 totals 15 residues. The CDR3 sequence is CASSLADRGSNEQYF. CDR3 sequence (DNA): TGCGCCAGCAGCTTGGCGGACAGGGGTTCCAATGAGCAGTACTTC.

The gene calls are TRBV5-1 and TRBJ2-5; D is uncertain. V lost 6 bases, J lost 11 bases, and 14 bases lay in between. Germline CDR1 and CDR2: SGHRS and YFSETQ. This CDR3 is built from 11 residues. The CDR3 spells CASISTHEQYF. CDR3 in DNA: TGCGCCAGCATCTCAACACATGAGCAGTACTTC.

This clonotype was seen more than once but under ten times. The chain couples TRBV3-1 to TRBJ1-4; D is ambiguous. The CDR3 covers 15 residues. Germline lookup yields CDR1 LGHDT and CDR2 YNNKEL (reference sequence). V lost 2 bases and J lost 4, with 11 bases in between. The CDR3 reads CASSQLSEGNEKLFF. CDR3 nucleotides: TGTGCCAGCAGCCAATTATCAGAGGGTAATGAAAAACTGTTTTTT.

A few counts support this clonotype. V gene TRBV6-1 combines with J gene TRBJ2-3; D unresolved. Germline CDR1 MNHNS, CDR2 SASEGT. CDR3 length equals 13 residues. V shed 8 bases and J shed 0 bases, with 9 bases lying between them. Written as DNA, the CDR3 is TGTGCCAGCGCAGACGTTAGCACAGATACGCAGTATTTT. This translates into CASADVSTDTQYF.

The V and J genes are TRBV20-1 and TRBJ1-1; possibly TRBD1 for D (6 bases). This CDR3 has 15 amino acids. The germline CDR1 and CDR2 sequences are DFQATT and SNEGSKA (reference sequence). Trimming took off 3 bases at V and 1 base at J, with 15 bases between the two ends. The CDR3 here is CSASLTGTKNTEAFF. In DNA, the CDR3 is TGCAGTGCTAGTCTTACCGGGACAAAGAACACTGAAGCTTTCTTT.

This clonotype was detected ten times or more. The gene calls are TRBV10-3 and TRBJ2-3, with D possibly TRBD2 on 6 matching bases. Per the germline V gene, CDR1 is ENHRY and CDR2 is SYGVKD. Trimming pared 2 bases from V and 0 bases from J, leaving 9 bases between. The CDR3 runs 15 residues. CDR3 DNA sequence: TGTGCCATCAGTGAGGTACTAGCTAGCACAGATACGCAGTATTTT. Translation gives CAISEVLASTDTQYF.

The V and J genes are TRBV29-1 and TRBJ2-1; perhaps TRBD2 as D (6 bases). V shed 2 bases and J shed 1 base, with 9 bases lying between them. In germline, CDR1 is SQVTM, CDR2 ANQGSEA. CDR3 length: 14 amino acids. CDR3 sequence (DNA): TGCAGCGTTGAATTGGGGAGGTCCTACAATGAGCAGTTCTTC. As protein: CSVELGRSYNEQFF.